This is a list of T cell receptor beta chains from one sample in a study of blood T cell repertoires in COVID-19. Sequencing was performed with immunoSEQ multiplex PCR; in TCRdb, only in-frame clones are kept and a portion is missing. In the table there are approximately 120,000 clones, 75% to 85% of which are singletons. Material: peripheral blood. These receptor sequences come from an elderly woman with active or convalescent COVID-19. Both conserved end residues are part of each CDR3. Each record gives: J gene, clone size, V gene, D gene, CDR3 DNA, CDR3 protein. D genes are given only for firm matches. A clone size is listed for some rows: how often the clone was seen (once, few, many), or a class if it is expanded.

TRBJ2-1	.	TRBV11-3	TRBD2	TGTGCCAGCAGCTTAGTGGCGGGAGGGGTTGGAAATGAGCAGTTCTTC	CASSLVAGGVGNEQFF
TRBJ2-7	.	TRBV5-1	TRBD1	TGCGCCAGCAGCTTGGGTGGGATCGACAGGGGCTACGAGCAGTACTTC	CASSLGGIDRGYEQYF
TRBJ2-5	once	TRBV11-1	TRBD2	TGTGCCAGCAGCTTCTTAGCGGGGCGCCAAGAGACCCAGTACTTC	CASSFLAGRQETQYF
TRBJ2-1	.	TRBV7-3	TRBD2	TGTGCCAGCAGCTTGTGGCGGGAGGCCTACAATGAGCAGTTCTTC	CASSLWREAYNEQFF
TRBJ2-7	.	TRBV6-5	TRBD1	TGTGCCAGCATTCCCGGGACAGCAATCTACGAGCAGTACTTC	CASIPGTAIYEQYF
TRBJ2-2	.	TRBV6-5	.	TGTGCCATCTACGGGGAAGGTGTGGACACCGGGGAGCTGTTTTTT	CAIYGEGVDTGELFF
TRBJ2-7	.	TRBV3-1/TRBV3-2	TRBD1	TGTGCCAGCAGCCAAGGTTACAGGGGCTACGAGCAGTACTTC	CASSQGYRGYEQYF
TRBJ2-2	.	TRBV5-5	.	TGTGCCAGCAGCTTGGCCAGGGAGCTGTTTTTT	CASSLARELFF
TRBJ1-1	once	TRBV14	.	TGTGCCAGCAGCCGAAGGACAGCCCTGAACACTGAAGCTTTCTTT	CASSRRTALNTEAFF
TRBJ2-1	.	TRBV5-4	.	TGTGCCAGCAGCTCTTCCGTTTTTCGTGAGCAGTTCTTC	CASSSSVFREQFF
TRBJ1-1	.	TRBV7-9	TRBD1	TGTGCCAGCAGCGACAGGGGAGGCGTGAACACTGAAGCTTTCTTT	CASSDRGGVNTEAFF
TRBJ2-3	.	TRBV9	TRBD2	TGTGCCAGCAGCGTTCTAGCGGGAGCGGGCACAGATACGCAGTATTTT	CASSVLAGAGTDTQYF
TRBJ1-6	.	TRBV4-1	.	TGCGCCAGCAGCCAAGTACAGTATAATTCACCCCTCCACTTT	CASSQVQYNSPLHF
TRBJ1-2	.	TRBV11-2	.	TGTGCCAGCAGCCGCAGGGGTTATGGCTACACCTTC	CASSRRGYGYTF
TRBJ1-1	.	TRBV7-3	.	TGTGCCAGCAGCTTAAGCAGGGAGAACACTGAAGCTTTCTTT	CASSLSRENTEAFF
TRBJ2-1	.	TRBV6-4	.	TGTGCCAGCAGTAAAGCGGCTAGCTCCTACAATGAGCAGTTCTTC	CASSKAASSYNEQFF
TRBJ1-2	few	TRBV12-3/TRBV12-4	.	TGTGCCAGCAGGCCGACAGCGCACTATGGCTACACCTTC	CASRPTAHYGYTF
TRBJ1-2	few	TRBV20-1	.	TGCAGGCAGGGTGACGCCTACACCTTC	CRQGDAYTF
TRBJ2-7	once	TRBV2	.	TGTGCCAGCAGTGTCCAGGGCTACGAGCAGTACTTC	CASSVQGYEQYF
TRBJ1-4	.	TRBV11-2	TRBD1	TGTGCCAGCAGCTATCCTGAGGGGGCTACTAATGAAAAACTGTTTTTT	CASSYPEGATNEKLFF